This T cell receptor (beta chain) was observed in a study of shared clonotypes between healthy human individuals. Study context: Aged between 18 and 49, the donors were a couple of women and three men. Each donor contributed plates that comprised three CD4 naive, three CD4 memory, two CD8 naive and one CD8 memory. Study outcomes and limitations: The study found lower generation probabilities in non-shared clonotypes than in those shared by all four donors.

The V gene's germline CDR1 is MDHEN and CDR2 SYDVKM. The CDR3 extends over 14 amino acids. With 6 bases removed from V and 0 bases from J, the gap between germline ends came to 11 bases. In the case of this clone: Its specificity is not known.

In the source study's methods: Junction-only sequences without quality scores came from ImmunoSEQ, so filtering differed. Clones were read by immunoSEQ multiplex PCR, and TCRdb kept only the in-frame ones, dropping some. That table is the source of V, J and clone size, and D and trimming were worked out from the DNA. The profile shows 2.3 million or so clones, 90% to 95% of them singletons. This TCR was recovered from a man younger than 35 in good health. Some clones in this sample may be carry-over from other donors' samples. The specimen sequenced was naive CD4+ T cells from PBMCs. The subset was: CD45RA+ positively selected. The J gene is TRBJ1-1, the V gene TRBV28; D call uncertain. The DNA of the CDR3 is TGTGCCAGCAGCCAAGGGAGTTTGAACACTGAAGCTTTCTTT. Translating it yields CASSQGSLNTEAFF. Filled out from reference TRBV28 and TRBJ1-1, the complete variable domain reads DVKVTQSSRYLVKRTGEKVFLECVQDMDHENMFWYRQDPGLGLRLIYFSYDVKMKEKGDIPEGYSVSREKKERFSLILESASTNQTSMYLCASSQGSLNTEAFFGQGTRLTVV.